This T cell receptor beta chain was captured in a study of blood T cell repertoires in COVID-19. Study background: T cells, B-cell-depleted T cells, or PBMCs provided the cDNA or gDNA that served as material.

V shed 3 bases, J shed 7 bases, and the junction held 9 bases outside the gene matches. Germline assignment: CDR1 KGHSH and CDR2 LQKENI. CDR3 length equals 15 residues. Repertoires were generated with immunoSEQ multiplex PCR, while TCRdb's copy carries only in-frame clones and drops some. The data hold 120,000 to 150,000 clones, with 75% to 85% observed a single time. The specimen was peripheral blood. The V and J genes are TRBV18 and TRBJ1-2; 9 bases fit TRBD1. The TCR was taken from a human donor with acute or convalescent COVID-19. The donor label of this sample is uncertain. The CDR3 loop reads CASSPPGQGISGYTF. CDR3 in DNA: TGTGCCAGCTCACCTCCCGGACAGGGGATCTCTGGCTACACCTTC.